Presented here are 7 T cell receptor beta chains from one specimen sequenced in a study of radiation and T cells in renal cell carcinoma. Time point meaning: baseline pretreatment blood. Regarding treatment: 15 Gy SBRT to primary tumor, nephrectomy 4 weeks later. Data came from immunoSEQ multiplex PCR; TCRdb stores just in-frame clones and leaves some out. Among 140,000 to 150,000 clones listed, 88% were seen once. The sequencing here drew on blood, taken from a patient whose treatment included radiotherapy and nephrectomy. The receptors come from a woman aged 70-85 years with renal cell carcinoma.

A note on this clone: This sample includes further DNA sequences coding for the same CDR3. The V gene is TRBV7-9, the J gene TRBJ2-6, with D uncertain. The CDR3 consists of 15 residues. Trimming left V 1 base short and J 2 bases short, with 6 bases between. CDR1 is SEHNR and CDR2 is FQNEAQ in the germline V gene (reference sequence). For the CDR3, the DNA is TGTGCCAGCAGCTTAGGACTTGCTGGGGCCAACGTCCTGACTTTC. The encoded protein is CASSLGLAGANVLTF.

The V gene is TRBV7-2, the J gene TRBJ1-1, with no clear D. Germline V gene data show CDR1 as SGHTA and CDR2 as FQGNSA. The V gene lost 5 bases and the J gene lost 6 bases, with 10 bases spanning the gap. CDR3 length: 12 amino acids. CDR3 coding DNA: TGTGCCAGCAGCCCATCGTCCCCTGAAGCTTTCTTT. Its translation is CASSPSSPEAFF.

This chain uses TRBV2 with TRBJ1-1, with 9 bases lining up with TRBD1. The CDR3 contains 15 residues. CDR1 and CDR2 from the germline V gene are SNHLY and FYNNEI. V was clipped by 8 bases and J by 0 bases; unmatched bases: 7. The CDR3 sequence: CASHRGPPLNTEAFF. DNA for the CDR3: TGTGCCAGCCACAGGGGGCCCCCTCTGAACACTGAAGCTTTCTTT. The full variable domain, its missing parts supplied by reference TRBV2 and TRBJ1-1, is EPEVTQTPSHQVTQMGQEVILRCVPISNHLYFYWYRQILGQKVEFLVSFYNNEISEKSEIFDDQFSVERPDGSNFTLKIRSTKLEDSAMYFCASHRGPPLNTEAFFGQGTRLTVV.

The chain uses TRBV15 and TRBJ1-5, with D hard to call. The germline V gene encodes CDR1 LNHNV and CDR2 YYDKDF (reference sequence). The germline V and J ends were trimmed by 2 bases and 2 bases, with 7 bases remaining between them. The CDR3 loop spans 14 amino acids. CDR3 nucleotides: TGTGCCACCAGCAGAACTCAGGGCAATCAGCCCCAGCATTTT. This translates into CATSRTQGNQPQHF.

This chain connects TRBV7-9 to TRBJ1-5; perhaps TRBD1 as D (6 bases). V lost 5 bases and J lost 4, with 9 bases in between. Germline assignment: CDR1 SEHNR and CDR2 FQNEAQ (reference sequence). This CDR3 spans 13 amino acids. As DNA, the CDR3 is TGTGCCAGCAGCAACCAGGGGAATCAGCCCCAGCATTTT. This gives the protein CASSNQGNQPQHF.

This clone has more than one count but fewer than ten. The rearrangement uses TRBV5-1 and TRBJ1-2; a weak D match, TRBD1 (5 bases). The CDR3 extends over 15 amino acids. CDR1 is SGHRS and CDR2 is YFSETQ in the germline V gene. Trimming shortened V by 4 bases and J by 3 bases, and 16 bases separated the two germline ends. The CDR3 is CASSPGTLGDYGYTF. In nucleotides, the CDR3 is TGCGCCAGCAGCCCAGGGACCTTAGGAGACTATGGCTACACCTTC.

This rearrangement joins TRBV7-9 to TRBJ1-1, with 7 bases matching TRBD1. Looked up from germline, CDR1 is SEHNR and CDR2 is FQNEAQ (reference sequence). The J segment lost 5 bases and the V segment lost 5 bases, leaving 8 bases of the junction unmatched. The CDR3 sequence is 14 residues long. The CDR3: CASSDRVGGTEAFF. CDR3 nucleotide sequence: TGTGCCAGCAGCGACAGGGTGGGAGGAACTGAAGCTTTCTTT.